The clone carrying this T cell receptor (beta chain) was found a few times. Trimming cost V 2 bases and J 0 bases, with 10 bases left between them. CDR1 and CDR2 from the germline V gene are SEHNR and FQNEAQ (reference sequence). The CDR3 has 16 residues. MiXCR was run by TCRdb on the RT-PCR reads, yielding one entry per CDR3 protein. The data show hundreds of thousands of distinct CDR3 sequences, with about 14% seen just once and roughly 3.9% held by the top ten. V and J are TRBV7-9 and TRBJ2-2, with D possibly being TRBD1 (5 bases). The clonotype comes from a female donor in good health, serving as a healthy control. Sample: memory CD4+ T cells from blood. CDR3 loop: CASSLTSGPNTGELFF. CDR3 DNA sequence: TGTGCCAGCAGCTTAACGTCAGGGCCGAACACCGGGGAGCTGTTTTTT.